These T cell receptor beta chains were read from a single sample in a study of OX40 agonist ivuxolimab in advanced cancers. Measured with immunoSEQ multiplex PCR; TCRdb has only the in-frame clones, and not every one. The profile covers 45,000 to 65,000 clones, with approximately 91% appearing a single time and more than 6.5% taken by the ten largest. Sequencing was performed on CD4+ or CD8+ T cells sorted from blood, taken in a trial of the OX40 agonist ivuxolimab. The origin of the receptors is an adult with an advanced solid tumor such as melanoma, head and neck, liver or kidney cancer. Each CDR3 is given with its conserved first and last residue. Where a row states a size, it is once, few, many or the class of an expanded clone; other rows omit it.

V gene	clone size	J gene	CDR3 protein
TRBV11-3	.	TRBJ2-2	CASSLDLGGTTGELFF
TRBV7-3	few	TRBJ1-1	CASSLGGPSTEAFF
TRBV5-1	.	TRBJ2-6	CASSLPGGPSGANVLTF
TRBV11-2	.	TRBJ2-3	CASSLGGGSSDTQYF
TRBV28	.	TRBJ2-7	CASSWGQGEREQYF
TRBV19	.	TRBJ2-1	CASSIGALRGNEQFF
TRBV18	.	TRBJ2-7	CASSQHPGRTYEQYF
TRBV19	.	TRBJ1-5	CASSLPGQIMPQHF
TRBV5-4	.	TRBJ1-2	CASSLGGRGYTF
TRBV5-4	.	TRBJ1-2	CASSLRGARGYTF
TRBV28	.	TRBJ1-1	CASSPPPGWVTEAFF
TRBV28	few	TRBJ2-3	CASRSAGLAGITDTQYF
TRBV5-1	.	TRBJ2-3	CASSVTDTQYF
TRBV2	.	TRBJ1-5	CASSETGNQPQHF
TRBV7-9	.	TRBJ2-5	CASSRGIQETQYF
TRBV18	.	TRBJ1-5	CASSHREGGNQPQHF